This paragraph covers one T cell receptor (beta chain) sequence. What it binds is not known. This sample is drawn from a study of cytomegalovirus exposure and HLA in healthy donors. Whole-study results and caveats: Fewer N-insertions than the roughly 670-donor mean were reportedly shown by an Asian-associated ancestry cluster in a later analysis.

Primers included in the PCR were 60 Vbeta and 13 Jbeta primers. Profiling relied on immunoSEQ multiplex PCR, and the TCRdb table lists in-frame clones only, not all of them. The sample contains some 170,000 clones, approximately 79% of which appear only once. Every donor was a healthy person donating bone marrow. This CDR3 has 15 amino acids. Trimming cost V 1 base and J 4 bases; bases outside gene matches: 1. Germline CDR1 is MNHEY and CDR2 is SMNVEV (reference sequence). The clonotype was recovered from a man in his sixties in good health and CMV-seronegative. Input material: PBMCs. The chain links TRBV27 to TRBJ2-1; 10 positions match TRBD2. In DNA form, the CDR3 reads TGTGCCAGCAGTTTATTAGCGGGGGGTTACAATGAGCAGTTCTTC. Amino acid sequence: CASSLLAGGYNEQFF.